These 28 T cell receptor beta chains came from one sample sequenced in a study of cytomegalovirus exposure and HLA in healthy donors. Both 60 Vbeta primers and 13 Jbeta primers went into the PCR. Assay used: immunoSEQ multiplex PCR; TCRdb lists only in-frame clones, some missing. The data show some 40,000 clones, with roughly 81% seen just once and over 5.5% held by the top ten. What was sequenced was PBMCs. The source of these receptors is a man younger than 40 in good health and CMV-seronegative.

This clone was seen only once. This chain links TRBV5-1 with TRBJ2-7; no firm D call. The CDR3 runs to 12 residues. The V gene's germline CDR1 is SGHRS and CDR2 YFSETQ. V lost 4 bases and J lost 6, with 11 bases in between. The CDR3 spells CASSRDRGEQYF. Here the CDR3 DNA reads TGCGCCAGCAGCAGAGACCGAGGCGAGCAGTACTTC.

V and J are TRBV9 and TRBJ2-7; D gene uncertain. The ends were cut back, 0 bases at V and 5 bases at J, with 18 bases in the middle. CDR1 is SGDLS and CDR2 is YYNGEE in the germline V gene. There are 16 residues in the CDR3. The CDR3 sequence is CASSVVFRKPSDEQYF. CDR3 DNA: TGTGCCAGCAGCGTAGTTTTTCGAAAGCCGTCTGACGAGCAGTACTTC.

The rearrangement links TRBV27 to TRBJ1-2; TRBD1 matches 8 bases. V gave up 3 bases and J gave up 5 bases; unmatched junction bases: 5. Germline V gene sequence: CDR1 MNHEY, CDR2 SMNVEV (reference sequence). The CDR3 runs to 14 residues. The CDR3 DNA is TGTGCCAGCAGTTTTTCAGGGGGCCGTTATGGCTACACCTTC. Protein: CASSFSGGRYGYTF.

This clone was seen only once. The chain links TRBV28 to TRBJ1-4; 7 nucleotides line up with TRBD1. V trimming: 9 bases; J trimming: 11 bases; junction bases outside the gene matches: 18. The CDR3 has 15 residues. The germline CDR1 and CDR2 sequences are MDHEN and SYDVKM. The CDR3 bases are TGTGCCAGTAATACAGGGGCAACGGGAGCCGGCAAACTGTTTTTT. Translating it yields CASNTGATGAGKLFF.

The chain couples TRBV28 to TRBJ2-6; a possible D gene is TRBD2 (7 bases). CDR3 size: 17 residues. The germline V gene has CDR1 MDHEN and CDR2 SYDVKM. Between the trimmed V and J ends, which lost 3 bases and 1 base, there was a span of 13 bases. CDR3 in amino acids: CASSFGGRGSGANVLTF. The CDR3 DNA reads TGTGCCAGCAGTTTCGGGGGGCGCGGGTCTGGGGCCAACGTCCTGACTTTC.

This clone was detected only once. V usage is TRBV29-1 and J usage is TRBJ1-2, with D possibly matching TRBD1 (6 bases). The CDR3 sequence is 12 residues long. Germline CDR1 is SQVTM and CDR2 is ANQGSEA. The V end lost 7 bases, the J end lost 5 bases, and 14 bases lay between the germline ends. As DNA, the CDR3 is TGCAGCGCCTCACACAGGGATTATGGCTACACCTTC. This encodes CSASHRDYGYTF.

This chain links TRBV19 with TRBJ1-6; D is undetermined. The V end was cut by 2 bases, the J end by 6 bases, with 11 bases between. This CDR3 region has 15 residues. Germline CDR1 reads LNHDA; CDR2 reads SQIVND (reference sequence). CDR3 sequence (DNA): TGTGCCAGTAGTATATCGGGATTCGGTAATTCACCCCTCCACTTT. Residues: CASSISGFGNSPLHF.

A note on this clone: A junction end diverges from the germline sequence, so it may reflect a read error. The CDR3 region has the DNA TGTTCCAGCAGCTTATCAGCCCTAAGGACTTCTGGGGCCAACGTCCTGACTTTC. Protein: CSSSLSALRTSGANVLTF. V gene TRBV7-9 combines with J gene TRBJ2-6; TRBD2 might be the D (5 bases). The germline CDR1 and CDR2 sequences are SEHNR and FQNEAQ (reference sequence). CDR3 length equals 18 residues. Looking up the rest from reference TRBV7-9 and TRBJ2-6 gives the full variable domain: DTGVSQNPRHKITKRGQNVTFRCDPISEHNRLYWYRQTLGQGPEFLTYFQNEAQLEKSRLLSDRFSAERPKGSFSTLEIQRTEQGDSAMYLCSSSLSALRTSGANVLTFGAGSRLTVL.

The chain links TRBV27 to TRBJ2-7; perhaps TRBD1 as D (6 bases). CDR1 and CDR2 from the germline V gene are MNHEY and SMNVEV (reference sequence). Trimming took 4 bases from V and 3 from J, leaving 16 bases between them. This CDR3 is 15 amino acids long. CDR3 coding DNA: TGTGCCAGCAGTTCCACAGGGACCAAATACTACGAGCAGTACTTC. Translation: CASSSTGTKYYEQYF.

This clone was found once. CDR3 DNA: TGTGCCACCAGCAGAGCTGCTGACAGGGGGGACACTGAAGCTTTCTTT. Translation gives CATSRAADRGDTEAFF. This chain connects TRBV15 to TRBJ1-1; TRBD1 matches 9 bases. Trimming at V came to 1 base and at J to 3 bases, leaving 6 bases not matched to a gene. Germline assignment: CDR1 LNHNV and CDR2 YYDKDF (reference sequence). The CDR3 contains 16 residues.

The V gene is TRBV27, the J gene TRBJ2-7; TRBD2 aligns across 8 bases. The CDR3 covers 16 residues. The J segment lost 4 bases and the V segment lost 2 bases, leaving 10 bases of the junction unmatched. CDR1 is MNHEY, CDR2 SMNVEV, per germline (reference sequence). In DNA form, the CDR3 reads TGTGCCAGCAGTTTAGGAGAGGAGCGGGAGCCTTACGAGCAGTACTTC. Its protein is CASSLGEEREPYEQYF.

This chain links TRBV7-9 with TRBJ2-1; 8 bases are shared with TRBD1. Trimming at V came to 3 bases and at J to 7 bases, leaving 8 bases not matched to a gene. CDR3 length: 15 residues. The germline V gene encodes CDR1 SEHNR and CDR2 FQNEAQ (reference sequence). Written as DNA, the CDR3 is TGTGCCAGCAGCTTGGGGGGCAGGGGGCAAAATGAGCAGTTCTTC. Amino acids: CASSLGGRGQNEQFF.

The chain links TRBV7-6 to TRBJ1-2; 9 nucleotides align to TRBD1. Germline V gene data show CDR1 as SGHVS and CDR2 as FNYEAQ. This CDR3 is built from 16 residues. The junction had 11 bases not matched to a gene; V was cut back by 5 bases and J by 4 bases. CDR3 nucleotide sequence: TGTGCCAGCAGCCCCACCGGACAGGGGATATTCTATGGCTACACCTTC. Amino acid sequence: CASSPTGQGIFYGYTF.

This chain links TRBV7-3 with TRBJ1-6; D is uncertain. The CDR3 is made up of 16 amino acids. V was shortened by 2 bases and J by 7 bases, with 15 bases between the two germline ends. From germline, CDR1 is SGHTA and CDR2 FQGTGA. The CDR3 DNA follows: TGTGCCAGCAGCTTATGGGCCCCGGCGGGAAATTCACCCCTCCACTTT. This translates into CASSLWAPAGNSPLHF.

This clone was counted a single time. The rearrangement joins TRBV6-1 to TRBJ1-6, with 11 bases lining up with TRBD1. V lost 10 bases, J lost 10 bases, and 12 bases stayed unmatched. The germline gives CDR1 MNHNS, CDR2 SASEGT. The CDR3 has 15 residues. The CDR3 loop is CATSVGQGVDSPLHF. In DNA, the CDR3 is TGTGCCACCTCGGTGGGACAGGGGGTGGACTCACCCCTCCACTTT.

The chain joins TRBV2 to TRBJ2-2; TRBD1 matches at 11 bases. Germline loops: CDR1 SNHLY, CDR2 FYNNEI. The CDR3 covers 15 residues. The V gene end was trimmed by 6 bases and the J gene end by 4 bases; junction bases not matched to a gene: 4. The CDR3 DNA is TGTGCCAGCAGATCCGGGACAGGGGGCACCGGGGAGCTGTTTTTT. Residues: CASRSGTGGTGELFF.

This clone appeared a single time. V is TRBV1 and J is TRBJ1-5; the D call of TRBD1 is as the table states it, not checked on the DNA. TRBV1 is classified as a pseudogene. This CDR3 has 15 residues. The CDR3 sequence is CTSSRRQGGNQPQHF. As DNA, the CDR3 is TGCACCAGCAGCCGTCGACAGGGAGGCAATCAGCCCCAGCATTTT.

This clone was detected a few times. The chain joins TRBV19 to TRBJ1-1; D gene uncertain. CDR3 size: 15 residues. Germline V gene lookup returns CDR1 LNHDA and CDR2 SQIVND (reference sequence). V lost 6 bases and J lost 1, with 15 bases in between. For the CDR3, the DNA is TGTGCCAGTAGACACCCCCCGGGGAGGAACACTGAAGCTTTCTTT. This codes for CASRHPPGRNTEAFF.

The chain has TRBV27 and TRBJ2-7, with D uncertain. Germline CDR1 reads MNHEY; CDR2 reads SMNVEV (reference sequence). The CDR3 contains 16 residues. V was cut by 2 bases and J by 0 bases, with 14 bases left in between. CDR3 residues: CASSLTVPRGSYEQYF. The CDR3 DNA reads TGTGCCAGCAGTTTAACGGTCCCTAGAGGCTCCTACGAGCAGTACTTC.

The V gene is TRBV4-2, the J gene TRBJ2-3; D call uncertain. The CDR3 is made up of 16 amino acids. Trimming removed 1 base from V and 0 bases from J, with 11 bases in between. CDR1 and CDR2 (germline): LGHNA, YNFKEQ. The CDR3 here is CASSQGGGSSTDTQYF. CDR3 in DNA: TGTGCCAGCAGCCAAGGCGGCGGTTCTAGCACAGATACGCAGTATTTT.

The CDR3 here is CASSRPGQIMNTEAFF. The CDR3 nucleotides are TGTGCCAGCAGCAGACCGGGACAGATAATGAACACTGAAGCTTTCTTT. This chain links TRBV4-2 with TRBJ1-1; 7 positions match TRBD1. The CDR3 consists of 16 residues. Trimming took 5 bases from V and 0 from J; bases not matched to a gene: 9. Looked up from germline, CDR1 is LGHNA and CDR2 is YNFKEQ.

To note about this clone: A junction end diverges from the germline sequence, so it may reflect a read error. The rearrangement joins TRBV6-6 to TRBJ2-6; TRBD1 might be the D (5 bases). The germline V gene has CDR1 MNHNY and CDR2 SVGAGI (reference sequence). CDR3 size: 14 residues. The CDR3 DNA reads TGTGCCAGCGACAGCCACTCTGGCGCCAACGTCCTGACTTTC. Amino acids: CASDSHSGANVLTF.

The CDR3 loop is CASSPSSGGPTTSSYEQYF. Written as DNA, the CDR3 is TGTGCCAGCTCACCATCGAGCGGGGGGCCCACCACAAGCTCCTACGAGCAGTACTTC. The chain joins TRBV18 to TRBJ2-7; TRBD2 matches 9 bases. The junction had 14 bases not matched to a gene; V was cut back by 2 bases and J by 0 bases. From germline, CDR1 is KGHSH and CDR2 LQKENI. The CDR3 extends over 19 amino acids.

The rearrangement links TRBV18 to TRBJ1-2, with 7 bases that match TRBD1. The ends lost 5 bases at V and 8 bases at J; junction bases unmatched: 8. The CDR3 contains 13 residues. The germline V gene has CDR1 KGHSH and CDR2 LQKENI. The CDR3 DNA is TGTGCCAGCTCAGATCAGGGGGATGGCGGCTACACCTTC. It yields the protein CASSDQGDGGYTF.

This chain links TRBV7-6 with TRBJ1-6; maybe TRBD1 (5 bases). The CDR3 length is 18 residues. Germline lookup yields CDR1 SGHVS and CDR2 FNYEAQ. Trimming took 2 bases from V and 5 from J, leaving 19 bases between them. The CDR3 sequence is CASSLRTPGTENNSPLHF. The CDR3 DNA reads as TGTGCCAGCAGCTTACGGACACCCGGAACTGAAAATAATTCACCCCTCCACTTT. Filled out from reference TRBV7-6 and TRBJ1-6, the complete variable domain reads GAGVSQSPRYKVTKRGQDVALRCDPISGHVSLYWYRQALGQGPEFLTYFNYEAQQDKSGLPNDRFSAERPEGSISTLTIQRTEQRDSAMYRCASSLRTPGTENNSPLHFGNGTRLTVT.

This rearrangement joins TRBV19 to TRBJ2-6; no reliable D call. The CDR3 extends over 15 amino acids. CDR1 and CDR2 from the germline V gene are LNHDA and SQIVND (reference sequence). V was trimmed by 3 bases and J by 12 bases, leaving 18 bases between them. The CDR3 here is CASSITGINPPVLTF. Written as DNA, the CDR3 is TGTGCCAGTAGTATCACGGGTATTAATCCCCCCGTCCTGACTTTC.

V and J are TRBV9 and TRBJ2-1, with a possible D match to TRBD2 (6 bases). V was cut by 4 bases and J by 10 bases, with 15 bases left in between. CDR1 and CDR2 from the germline V gene are SGDLS and YYNGEE. This CDR3 has 13 amino acids. The chain's CDR3 is CASSLERRAEQFF. The CDR3 DNA is TGTGCCAGCAGCTTGGAGAGGAGGGCCGAGCAGTTCTTC.

The chain is built from TRBV7-9 and TRBJ2-3; a weak D match, TRBD2 (6 bases). The germline V gene has CDR1 SEHNR and CDR2 FQNEAQ (reference sequence). V was pared by 5 bases and J by 0 bases, with 18 bases between. CDR3 length: 17 amino acids. The CDR3 DNA reads TGTGCCAGCAGCCGTTGGGGGGTCCAAACTAGCACAGATACGCAGTATTTT. It yields the protein CASSRWGVQTSTDTQYF.